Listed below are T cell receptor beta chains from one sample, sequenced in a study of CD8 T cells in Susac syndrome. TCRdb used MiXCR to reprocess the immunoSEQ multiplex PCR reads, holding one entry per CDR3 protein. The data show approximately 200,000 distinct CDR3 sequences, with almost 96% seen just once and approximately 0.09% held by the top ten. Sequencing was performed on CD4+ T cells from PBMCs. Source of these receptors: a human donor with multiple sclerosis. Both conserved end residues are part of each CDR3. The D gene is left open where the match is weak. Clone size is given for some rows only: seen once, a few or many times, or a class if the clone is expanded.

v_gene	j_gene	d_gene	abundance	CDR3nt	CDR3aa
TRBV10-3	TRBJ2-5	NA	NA	TGTGCCATCAGTGAGCCACAGGGTGCAGGCACACCTAAAGAGACCCAGTACTTC	CAISEPQGAGTPKETQYF
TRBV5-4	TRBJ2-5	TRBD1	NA	TGTGCCAGCAGCTTTAGGACAGGGGGTACCCAGTACTTC	CASSFRTGGTQYF
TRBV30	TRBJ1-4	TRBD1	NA	TGTGCCTGGAGCCTCGGGACAGATTACTATAATGAAAAACTGTTTTTT	CAWSLGTDYYNEKLFF
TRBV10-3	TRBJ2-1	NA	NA	TGTGCCATCAGTGGGGGAGGAGTTCGATACAATGAGCAGTTCTTC	CAISGGGVRYNEQFF
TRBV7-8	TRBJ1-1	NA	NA	TGTGCCAGCAGTTCCACAGGCACTGAAGCTTTCTTT	CASSSTGTEAFF
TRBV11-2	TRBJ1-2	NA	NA	TGTGCCAGCAGCTTTGGCGGGACGGGGATGGCTGACACCTTC	CASSFGGTGMADTF
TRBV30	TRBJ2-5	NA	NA	TGTGCCTGGAGCGGGGTGGACCAAGAGACCCAGTACTTC	CAWSGVDQETQYF
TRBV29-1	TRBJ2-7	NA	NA	TGCAGCGTTGAAGCGGACGCCTACGAGCAGTACTTC	CSVEADAYEQYF
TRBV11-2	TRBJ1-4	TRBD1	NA	TGTGCCAGCAGCTCTCGACAGGGGAAGCTGTTTTTT	CASSSRQGKLFF
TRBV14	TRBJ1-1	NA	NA	TGTGCCAGCAGCCCCCAGGCAGGGGCTCCAATGAACACTGAAGCTTTCTTT	CASSPQAGAPMNTEAFF
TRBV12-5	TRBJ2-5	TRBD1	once	TGTGCTAGTGGTGACCGGGACAGCGCATGGGAGACCCAGTACTTC	CASGDRDSAWETQYF
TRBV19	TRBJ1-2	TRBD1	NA	TGTGCCAGTAGTCTGACAGGGGACTATGGCTACACCTTC	CASSLTGDYGYTF
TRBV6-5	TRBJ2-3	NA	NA	TGTGCCAGCAGTCCGGACAACAATTTACAGATATCCCAGTATTTT	CASSPDNNLQISQYF
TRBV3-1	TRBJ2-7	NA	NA	TGTGCCAGCAGCCCCGGACCCTGGAGGAGATACGAGCAGTACTTC	CASSPGPWRRYEQYF
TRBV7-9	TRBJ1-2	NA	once	TGTGCCAGCAGCCCAACAGATAACTATGGCTACACCTTC	CASSPTDNYGYTF
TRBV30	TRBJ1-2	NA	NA	TGTGCCGTCGCACTCCGGACAGAGGGGATGGCTAACTATGGCTACACCTTC	CAVALRTEGMANYGYTF
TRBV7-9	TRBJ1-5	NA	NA	TGTGCCAGCAGCAGTTGGGGCAATCAGCCCCAGCATTTT	CASSSWGNQPQHF
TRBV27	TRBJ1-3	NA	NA	TGTGCCAGCAGTTTATCTAGGGGAAACACCATATATTTT	CASSLSRGNTIYF
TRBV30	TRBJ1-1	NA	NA	TGTGCCTGGATAGCGGGGTTTCAGAATTCTGAAGCTTTCTTT	CAWIAGFQNSEAFF
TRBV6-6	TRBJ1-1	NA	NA	TGTGCCAGCAATTCCATGACAATGAACACTGAAGCTTTCTTT	CASNSMTMNTEAFF
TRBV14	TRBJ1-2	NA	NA	TGTGCCAGCAGCCAAGATTGGGGGGTGAGCTACACCTTC	CASSQDWGVSYTF
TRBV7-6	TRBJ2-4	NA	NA	TGTGCCAGCAGCTTAGATGGCCAGGGGCGAAACATTCAGTACTTC	CASSLDGQGRNIQYF
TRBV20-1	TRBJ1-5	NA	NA	TGCAGTGCTAGGTGGCCCCCAGGTGGTGGTCAGCCCCAGCATTTT	CSARWPPGGGQPQHF
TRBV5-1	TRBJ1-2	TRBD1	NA	TGCGCCAGCAGCCGTGACAGGGTGGATGGCTACACCTTC	CASSRDRVDGYTF
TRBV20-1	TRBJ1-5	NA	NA	TGCAGTGCTAGAGATGATCAGCCCCAGCATTTT	CSARDDQPQHF
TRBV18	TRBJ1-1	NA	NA	TGTGCCAGCGCAAAAGACAACGAAGCTTTCTTT	CASAKDNEAFF
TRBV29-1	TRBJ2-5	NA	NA	TGCAGCGTTGAATTATTAGTCCAAGAGACCCAGTACTTC	CSVELLVQETQYF
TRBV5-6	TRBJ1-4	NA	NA	TGTGCCAGCAGCTTGGCCTTTGACAGAGGGGAAAAACTGTTTTTT	CASSLAFDRGEKLFF
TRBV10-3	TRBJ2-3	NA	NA	TGTGCCATCACCCTAACTACCTCGCCCACAGATACGCAGTATTTT	CAITLTTSPTDTQYF
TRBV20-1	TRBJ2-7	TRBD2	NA	TGCAGTGCTAGAAAGCTAGCGGGGGGCTACGAGCAGTACTTC	CSARKLAGGYEQYF
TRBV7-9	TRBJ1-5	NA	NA	TGTGCCAGCAGCTTAGTGGGGCTGACTGGAAGCAATCAGCCCCAGCATTTT	CASSLVGLTGSNQPQHF
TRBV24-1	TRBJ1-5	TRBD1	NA	TGTGCCACCAGTGAAAAACAGGGGTCTTTAAGCAATCAGCCCCAGCATTTT	CATSEKQGSLSNQPQHF
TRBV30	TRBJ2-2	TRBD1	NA	TGTGCCTGGAGCGGACAGGGGGCTTTCGGGGAGCTGTTTTTT	CAWSGQGAFGELFF
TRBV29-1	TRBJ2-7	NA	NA	TGCAGCGTTGTTCCAGGCGCCTACGAGCAGTACTTC	CSVVPGAYEQYF
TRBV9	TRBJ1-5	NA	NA	TGTGCCAGCAGCGGGGAGGGAGCGGGTCAGCCCCAGCATTTT	CASSGEGAGQPQHF
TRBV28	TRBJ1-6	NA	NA	TGTGCCAGCAGTTCCCCCCTCGGGAGGCATGGCAGCTCACCCCTCCACTTT	CASSSPLGRHGSSPLHF